The rows below give T cell receptor beta chains drawn from one sample of a study of blood T cell repertoires in COVID-19. Using immunoSEQ multiplex PCR, the repertoire was profiled, and TCRdb retains in-frame clones only, with some absent. The sample carries roughly 230,000 clones, approximately 83% recorded once. Sequences were obtained from peripheral blood. The receptors derive from a man between 50 and 59 years old with active or convalescent COVID-19. Both conserved end residues are part of each CDR3. The D gene is left open where the match is weak. The size field is filled for only some rows; it gives once, few, many or a size class.

clone_size: NA; j_call: TRBJ2-3; d_call: TRBD2; v_call: TRBV6-2/TRBV6-3; cdr3_nt: TGTGCCAGCAGCGCCCGCGGGGGGCGCAAGACAGATACGCAGTATTTT; cdr3_aa: CASSARGGRKTDTQYF
clone_size: NA; j_call: TRBJ1-1; d_call: NA; v_call: TRBV30; cdr3_nt: TGTGCCTGGAGTGTACAGGTTCACACTGAAGCTTTCTTT; cdr3_aa: CAWSVQVHTEAFF
clone_size: NA; j_call: TRBJ2-3; d_call: NA; v_call: TRBV30; cdr3_nt: TGTGCCGGGAACCTAGCGTTAGATACGCAGTATTTT; cdr3_aa: CAGNLALDTQYF
clone_size: NA; j_call: TRBJ1-5; d_call: NA; v_call: TRBV6-5; cdr3_nt: TGTGCCAGCACCGGGACACTAGGCAATCAGCCCCAGCATTTT; cdr3_aa: CASTGTLGNQPQHF
clone_size: NA; j_call: TRBJ1-6; d_call: TRBD1; v_call: TRBV19; cdr3_nt: TGTGCCAGTAGTATAAGCAGGGGGATTTATTCACCCCTCCACTTT; cdr3_aa: CASSISRGIYSPLHF
clone_size: NA; j_call: TRBJ2-7; d_call: NA; v_call: TRBV3-1/TRBV3-2; cdr3_nt: TGTGCCAGCAGTCCCGGGAGTGCCTACGAGCAGTACTTC; cdr3_aa: CASSPGSAYEQYF
clone_size: NA; j_call: TRBJ2-3; d_call: TRBD2; v_call: TRBV9; cdr3_nt: TGTGCCAGCAGCGTAGGGGTTGGGAGGGATTTCCCCCTCAGCACAGATACGCAGTATTTT; cdr3_aa: CASSVGVGRDFPLSTDTQYF
clone_size: NA; j_call: TRBJ2-5; d_call: TRBD2; v_call: TRBV30; cdr3_nt: TGTGCCTGGAGTGTGGGACTAGCGGGGGGTCAAGAGACCCAGTACTTC; cdr3_aa: CAWSVGLAGGQETQYF
clone_size: few; j_call: TRBJ2-2; d_call: NA; v_call: TRBV30; cdr3_nt: TGTGCCTGGAGTGGCAGGGCGAACACCGGGGAGCTGTTTTTT; cdr3_aa: CAWSGRANTGELFF
clone_size: NA; j_call: TRBJ2-1; d_call: NA; v_call: TRBV18; cdr3_nt: TGTGCCAGCTCAGCGGGGCTACTGTACAATGAGCAGTTCTTC; cdr3_aa: CASSAGLLYNEQFF
clone_size: NA; j_call: TRBJ2-7; d_call: TRBD1; v_call: TRBV5-1; cdr3_nt: TGCGCCAGCAGCTTGGAGGGACAGGCTGGAGAGCAGTACTTC; cdr3_aa: CASSLEGQAGEQYF
clone_size: NA; j_call: TRBJ2-1; d_call: TRBD2; v_call: TRBV6-5; cdr3_nt: TGTGCCAGCAGCAGACTAGCGGGGGAATACAATGAGCAGTTCTTC; cdr3_aa: CASSRLAGEYNEQFF
clone_size: NA; j_call: TRBJ2-6; d_call: NA; v_call: TRBV7-9; cdr3_nt: TGTGCCAGCAGTTGGACGGGACATACACCCTCTGGGGCCAACGTCCTGACTTTC; cdr3_aa: CASSWTGHTPSGANVLTF
clone_size: NA; j_call: TRBJ2-1; d_call: TRBD1; v_call: TRBV2; cdr3_nt: TGTGCCAGCAGTCTTGGGACAGGGGCCAGTTTCAATGAGCAGTTCTTC; cdr3_aa: CASSLGTGASFNEQFF
clone_size: NA; j_call: TRBJ2-1; d_call: TRBD1; v_call: TRBV5-1; cdr3_nt: TGCGCCAGCAGGAACGGGACAGGGGTTTACAATGAGCAGTTCTTC; cdr3_aa: CASRNGTGVYNEQFF
clone_size: NA; j_call: TRBJ1-6; d_call: TRBD1; v_call: TRBV9; cdr3_nt: TGTGCCAGCAGCGCATTACAGGGGGGTGCTTCACCCCTCCACTTT; cdr3_aa: CASSALQGGASPLHF
clone_size: NA; j_call: TRBJ2-3; d_call: TRBD2; v_call: TRBV29-1; cdr3_nt: TGCAGCGCCTCAGCGGGGGGCACAGATACGCAGTATTTT; cdr3_aa: CSASAGGTDTQYF
clone_size: NA; j_call: TRBJ1-1; d_call: NA; v_call: TRBV7-2; cdr3_nt: TGTGCCAGCAGCTCGTCGGGGGGGATGAACACTGAAGCTTTCTTT; cdr3_aa: CASSSSGGMNTEAFF
clone_size: NA; j_call: TRBJ1-4; d_call: NA; v_call: TRBV2; cdr3_nt: TGTGCCAGCAGTGGGGCAGGGGTTGGGCTGTTTTTT; cdr3_aa: CASSGAGVGLFF
clone_size: NA; j_call: TRBJ2-6; d_call: NA; v_call: TRBV5-5; cdr3_nt: TGTGCCAGCAGTTCGAGGTTAACTGGGGCCAACGTCCTGACTTTC; cdr3_aa: CASSSRLTGANVLTF
clone_size: NA; j_call: TRBJ1-2; d_call: TRBD1; v_call: TRBV7-8; cdr3_nt: TGTGCCAGCAGTTATGACAGGGACAACTATGGCTACACCTTC; cdr3_aa: CASSYDRDNYGYTF
clone_size: NA; j_call: TRBJ1-1; d_call: TRBD1; v_call: TRBV5-8; cdr3_nt: TGTGCCAGCAGCCCCAGGACAGGGTTTGAAGCTTTCTTT; cdr3_aa: CASSPRTGFEAFF
clone_size: NA; j_call: TRBJ1-1; d_call: TRBD1; v_call: TRBV7-3; cdr3_nt: TGTGCCAGCAGCTTAAGGGTAGGGAACAGGGGGGAAAACACTGAAGCTTTCTTT; cdr3_aa: CASSLRVGNRGENTEAFF
clone_size: NA; j_call: TRBJ1-1; d_call: NA; v_call: TRBV7-2; cdr3_nt: TGTGCCAGCAGCTTAGTTTGGCCTCTTGAAGCTTTCTTT; cdr3_aa: CASSLVWPLEAFF
clone_size: once; j_call: TRBJ2-3; d_call: NA; v_call: TRBV5-6; cdr3_nt: TGTGCCAGCAGCTACAGGGTTTCCACAGATACGCAGTATTTT; cdr3_aa: CASSYRVSTDTQYF
clone_size: once; j_call: TRBJ2-1; d_call: TRBD1; v_call: TRBV6-5; cdr3_nt: TGTGCCAGCAGTCCCGGGACAGGGGGCAGGGAGCAGTTCTTC; cdr3_aa: CASSPGTGGREQFF
clone_size: once; j_call: TRBJ1-1; d_call: TRBD1; v_call: TRBV15; cdr3_nt: TGTGCCACCAGCAGAACGCCGGGACAGAATATGAACACTGAAGCTTTCTTT; cdr3_aa: CATSRTPGQNMNTEAFF
clone_size: NA; j_call: TRBJ2-2; d_call: TRBD1; v_call: TRBV30; cdr3_nt: TGTGCCTGGAGTCGACAGGGGTTCGGCGGGGAGCTGTTTTTT; cdr3_aa: CAWSRQGFGGELFF
clone_size: NA; j_call: TRBJ2-5; d_call: NA; v_call: TRBV7-8; cdr3_nt: TGTGCCAGCAGCCACACAGAGACCCAGTACTTC; cdr3_aa: CASSHTETQYF
clone_size: few; j_call: TRBJ2-6; d_call: TRBD1; v_call: TRBV9; cdr3_nt: TGTGCCAGCAGCGAGGGACAGAGAGCGTACTCTGGGGCCAACGTCCTGACTTTC; cdr3_aa: CASSEGQRAYSGANVLTF
clone_size: NA; j_call: TRBJ2-6; d_call: TRBD2; v_call: TRBV7-2; cdr3_nt: TGTGCCAGCAGCTTACAAGCGGGGGCGGGTGGGGCCAACGTCCTGACTTTC; cdr3_aa: CASSLQAGAGGANVLTF
clone_size: NA; j_call: TRBJ2-3; d_call: NA; v_call: TRBV9; cdr3_nt: TGTGCCAGCAGCGCACTAGGTACAGATACGCAGTATTTT; cdr3_aa: CASSALGTDTQYF
clone_size: NA; j_call: TRBJ1-2; d_call: NA; v_call: TRBV14; cdr3_nt: TGTGCCAGCAGCCAAGATCGGGGGTATGGCTACACCTTC; cdr3_aa: CASSQDRGYGYTF
clone_size: once; j_call: TRBJ1-3; d_call: NA; v_call: TRBV30; cdr3_nt: TGTGCCTGGAGTGCCGGGACTGGAAACACCATATATTTT; cdr3_aa: CAWSAGTGNTIYF